Following are 15 T cell receptor beta chains from one sample sequenced in a study of immune evolution from preneoplasia to lung adenocarcinoma. This table comes from immunoSEQ multiplex PCR, and its TCRdb copy is limited to in-frame clones, with some not included. The sample carries approximately 4,300 clones, roughly four fifths recorded once. The sample consisted of FFPE lung adenocarcinoma in situ tissue. These receptors were collected from a person aged 65 to 85 with lung adenocarcinoma.

The genes are TRBV11-2 and TRBJ1-2; D ambiguous. This CDR3 region has 13 residues. Germline V gene sequence: CDR1 SGHAT, CDR2 FQNNGV. Trimming cost V 3 bases and J 4 bases, with 9 bases left between them. The DNA of the CDR3 is TGTGCCAGCAGCTTGACAAACTTCTATGGCTACACCTTC. Translated: CASSLTNFYGYTF.

This clone was recorded only once. This rearrangement joins TRBV5-1 to TRBJ1-2, with no clear D. This CDR3 comprises 14 residues. CDR1 and CDR2 from the germline V gene are SGHRS and YFSETQ. V lost 0 bases, J lost 8 bases, and 14 bases lay in between. The CDR3 DNA reads as TGCGCCAGCAGCTTGGGAGACCGCGCCGGCGGCTACACCTTC. Translated: CASSLGDRAGGYTF.

This clone was found a few times. The chain uses TRBV9 and TRBJ2-2; D is undetermined. Germline assignment: CDR1 SGDLS and CDR2 YYNGEE. The V and J ends lost 0 bases and 4 bases respectively, with 7 bases between them. This CDR3 has 14 residues. CDR3 in DNA: TGTGCCAGCAGCGTAGGAGTGGTCACCGGGGAGCTGTTTTTT. It is translated as CASSVGVVTGELFF.

The chain employs TRBV9 and TRBJ2-2, with D perhaps being TRBD1 or TRBD2 (6 bases each). This CDR3 is built from 16 residues. V was shortened by 4 bases and J by 9 bases, with 22 bases between the two germline ends. CDR1 is SGDLS, CDR2 YYNGEE, per germline. The CDR3: CASSIFDQGGTRELFF. The CDR3 nucleotides read TGTGCCAGCAGCATTTTCGACCAAGGGGGGACCAGGGAGCTGTTTTTT.

The chain links TRBV23-1 to TRBJ1-2; D may be TRBD1 (6 bases). TRBV23-1 is an ORF, and what it does is uncertain. Trimming stripped 1 base from V and 4 bases from J, with 19 bases between. The CDR3 covers 17 residues. The CDR3 loop is CASSQLAGLGQFYGYTF. In DNA, the CDR3 is TGCGCCAGCAGTCAATTAGCGGGTCTCGGACAGTTCTATGGCTACACCTTC.

This chain links TRBV6-5 with TRBJ2-3, with TRBD1 as a possible D gene (6 bases). CDR3 length: 16 residues. With 2 bases removed from V and 0 bases from J, the gap between germline ends came to 12 bases. Germline V gives CDR1 MNHEY, CDR2 SVGAGI. The CDR3: CASSYRGFPSTDTQYF. CDR3 nucleotide sequence: TGTGCCAGCAGTTACAGGGGGTTCCCTAGCACAGATACGCAGTATTTT.

The chain has TRBV18 and TRBJ2-1; tentative D call: TRBD1 (7 bases). The CDR3 contains 14 residues. The V and J ends lost 0 bases and 7 bases respectively, with 10 bases between them. Per the germline V gene, CDR1 is KGHSH and CDR2 is LQKENI. The CDR3, as DNA: TGTGCCAGCTCACCACCTTCAGGGGGGAATGAGCAGTTCTTC. Translated: CASSPPSGGNEQFF.

J is TRBJ2-3 and V is TRBV11-2; D may be TRBD1 or TRBD2 (6 bases each). Trimming shortened V by 6 bases and J by 0 bases, and 13 bases separated the two germline ends. The germline V gene has CDR1 SGHAT and CDR2 FQNNGV. The CDR3 contains 15 residues. The CDR3 here is CASSIRGESTDTQYF. The CDR3 DNA reads as TGTGCCAGCAGTATTAGGGGGGAGAGCACAGATACGCAGTATTTT.

The chain recombines TRBV2 with TRBJ1-5, with TRBD1 matching 9 bases. The CDR3 consists of 17 residues. The junction had 11 bases not matched to a gene; V was cut back by 6 bases and J by 2 bases. From germline, CDR1 is SNHLY and CDR2 FYNNEI. CDR3 sequence reads: CASRGPGQGRRNQPQHF. The DNA of the CDR3 is TGTGCCAGCAGGGGACCGGGACAGGGCCGACGCAATCAGCCCCAGCATTTT.

This clone showed up just once. The chain recombines TRBV15 with TRBJ2-7, with 13 bases matching TRBD2. The CDR3 has 17 residues. CDR1 and CDR2 from the germline V gene are LNHNV and YYDKDF (reference sequence). V trimming: 5 bases; J trimming: 2 bases; junction bases outside the gene matches: 9. The CDR3 coding sequence is TGTGCCACCAGCCGGACTAGCGGGAGCTCCCTTCCCTACGAGCAGTACTTC. This encodes CATSRTSGSSLPYEQYF.

The J gene is TRBJ1-2, the V gene TRBV1. TRBV1 is classified as a pseudogene. This CDR3 contains 14 residues. CDR3 sequence: CTSSHPANGDGYTF. The CDR3 DNA reads as TGCACCAGCAGCCATCCCGCGAATGGTGATGGCTACACCTTC.

The J gene is TRBJ2-3, the V gene TRBV28, with 11 bases fitting TRBD2. Trimming took 6 bases from V and 4 from J; bases not matched to a gene: 15. The CDR3 contains 18 residues. CDR1 and CDR2 from the germline V gene are MDHEN and SYDVKM. The CDR3, as DNA: TGTGCCAGCAGGGTTGGTAGACTAGCGGGATATGGCGCAGATACGCAGTATTTT. Its translation: CASRVGRLAGYGADTQYF.

Comments on this clone: The same CDR3 can be traced to other DNA sequences in this sample. The chain uses TRBV28 and TRBJ1-2; a possible D gene is TRBD1 (5 bases). The CDR3 extends over 15 amino acids. Trimming shortened V by 3 bases and J by 6 bases, and 17 bases separated the two germline ends. Germline V CDR1 and CDR2: MDHEN, SYDVKM. CDR3 protein: CASSFWAGPSDGYTF. In DNA, the CDR3 is TGTGCCAGCAGTTTCTGGGCAGGGCCCTCCGATGGCTACACCTTC.

The V gene is TRBV11-2, the J gene TRBJ1-5; D is unresolved. In germline, CDR1 is SGHAT, CDR2 FQNNGV. V was trimmed by 0 bases and J by 9 bases, leaving 9 bases between them. This CDR3 spans 13 amino acids. CDR3 DNA: TGTGCCAGCAGCTTAGAGGGAGCGGGGCCCCAGCATTTT. Protein sequence: CASSLEGAGPQHF.

This chain uses TRBV2 with TRBJ1-4; D ambiguous. The germline V gene encodes CDR1 SNHLY and CDR2 FYNNEI. CDR3 length: 14 amino acids. Trimming stripped 5 bases from V and 0 bases from J, with 7 bases between. The CDR3 DNA reads as TGTGCCAGCAGTAAGACCCCAACTAATGAAAAACTGTTTTTT. It yields the protein CASSKTPTNEKLFF. Together with reference TRBV2 and TRBJ1-4, the CDR3 gives the full variable domain: EPEVTQTPSHQVTQMGQEVILRCVPISNHLYFYWYRQILGQKVEFLVSFYNNEISEKSEIFDDQFSVERPDGSNFTLKIRSTKLEDSAMYFCASSKTPTNEKLFFGSGTQLSVL.